This entry describes one TCR beta chain. The antigen is undetermined. This CDR3 contains 15 residues. The sample is drawn from a study of blood T cells in healthy people across ages. The authors ran a second PCR of about 7 to 12 cycles using a sample-barcoded 5' primer and a J-beta primer mix. Template switching added a 12-random-nucleotide identifier to every cDNA molecule. TCRdb reprocessed the 5' RACE reads with MiXCR, giving one entry per CDR3 protein. The table shows some 1.5 million distinct CDR3 sequences, with 40% to 45% occurring only once. Every donor contributed roughly 10 milliliters of peripheral blood by blood draw. Whole-study findings and limits: The lack of PBMC sorting stopped any conclusive naive versus antigen-experienced comparison. TCR beta diversity was tightly associated with the proportion of naive T cells.

The sample was blood. The V and J genes are TRBV21-1 and TRBJ1-5; the tabulated D call, TRBD1, remains unverified against the DNA. TRBV21-1 is designated a pseudogene. The receptor's source is a young woman in good health. The chain's CDR3 is CASSRGGHRNQPQHF. The CDR3 region has the DNA TGTGCCAGCAGCAGGGGGGGACACCGCAATCAGCCCCAGCATTTT.